These 29 T cell receptor beta chains share one sample of origin, sequenced in a study of T cell repertoires in cytomegalovirus infection. One entry per CDR3 protein, called by TCRdb with MiXCR from the reads. Of roughly 130,000 distinct CDR3 sequences listed, about 10% are singletons. Sequencing was carried out using PBMCs. Every receptor here comes from a human donor in good health (CMV status not recorded). Some clones in this sample may be carry-over from other donors' samples.

This clonotype was detected a few times. The gene calls are TRBV29-1 and TRBJ2-1, with D tentatively TRBD1 or TRBD2 (6 bases each). The V gene's germline CDR1 is SQVTM and CDR2 ANQGSEA. V gave up 8 bases and J gave up 5 bases, with 13 bases separating them. The CDR3 is 12 residues long. CDR3 protein: CSPRGAHNEQFF. The CDR3 DNA follows: TGCAGCCCGAGGGGGGCCCACAATGAGCAGTTCTTC.

This clonotype was counted many times. This chain uses TRBV7-2 with TRBJ2-2; D ambiguous. CDR1 is SGHTA, CDR2 FQGNSA, per germline. V lost 5 bases, J lost 3 bases, and 16 bases lay in between. CDR3 length: 16 residues. The DNA of the CDR3 is TGTGCCAGCAGCGCCGTTAAGGGTGGTCACACCGGGGAGCTGTTTTTT. It specifies CASSAVKGGHTGELFF.

The chain combines TRBV18 with TRBJ1-2; a possible D gene is TRBD1 (5 bases). CDR1 KGHSH and CDR2 LQKENI come from the germline V gene. The V gene lost 3 bases and the J gene lost 2 bases, with 19 bases spanning the gap. This CDR3 is built from 17 residues. Here the CDR3 reads CASSPSRDLFGNYGYTF. The CDR3 coding sequence is TGTGCCAGCTCACCGTCCCGGGACCTCTTCGGAAACTATGGCTACACCTTC.

This clonotype was observed at least ten times. This chain joins TRBV6-5 and TRBJ1-5; tentative D call: TRBD1 (5 bases). In germline, CDR1 is MNHEY, CDR2 SVGAGI. V was clipped by 6 bases and J by 6 bases, with 15 bases between them. The CDR3 is 14 residues long. In DNA form, the CDR3 reads TGTGCCAGCAGCACGGTGGGGGACGGTCAGCCCCAGCATTTT. Its translation is CASSTVGDGQPQHF.

The chain links TRBV7-9 to TRBJ1-1; D perhaps matches TRBD1 (5 bases). Germline V lookup: CDR1 SEHNR, CDR2 FQNEAQ (reference sequence). The V end lost 4 bases, the J end lost 1 base, and 13 bases lay between the germline ends. CDR3 length: 15 residues. CDR3: CASSSDRTQNTEAFF. The CDR3 DNA reads as TGTGCCAGCAGCTCCGATAGGACACAGAACACTGAAGCTTTCTTT.

This clonotype was seen at least ten times. DNA of the CDR3: TGCGCCAGCAGCTTGGAAGGAAGCACTGAAGCTTTCTTT. Translated, it gives CASSLEGSTEAFF. The chain combines TRBV5-1 with TRBJ1-1, with D hard to call. Trimming shortened V by 0 bases and J by 4 bases, and 7 bases separated the two germline ends. CDR3 length equals 13 residues. Germline CDR1 reads SGHRS; CDR2 reads YFSETQ. The entire variable domain, with the rest obtained from reference TRBV5-1 and TRBJ1-1, is as follows: KAGVTQTPRYLIKTRGQQVTLSCSPISGHRSVSWYQQTPGQGLQFLFEYFSETQRNKGNFPGRFSGRQFSNSRSEMNVSTLELGDSALYLCASSLEGSTEAFFGQGTRLTVV.

V is TRBV11-2 and J is TRBJ1-3; a weak D match, TRBD1 (5 bases). Trimming removed 3 bases from V and 7 bases from J, with 19 bases in between. The length of the CDR3 is 16 residues. Germline V lookup: CDR1 SGHAT, CDR2 FQNNGV. The CDR3 DNA sequence: TGTGCCAGCAGCTTGGACAACGGGGCTCTCGGCAACACCATATATTTT. Its translation is CASSLDNGALGNTIYF.

This clonotype was detected many times. The V and J genes are TRBV6-1 and TRBJ2-2; TRBD1 matches at 10 bases. CDR1 is MNHNS, CDR2 SASEGT, per germline. This CDR3 has 15 residues. Germline trimming cut 5 bases from V and 5 bases from J; bases unmatched to any gene: 5. The CDR3 DNA reads TGTGCCAGCAGTTCCCGGGACAGGGGAACCGGGGAGCTGTTTTTT. Encoded protein: CASSSRDRGTGELFF.

This clonotype has a count of ten or more. CDR3: CASSQDRNNQPQHF. CDR3 sequence (DNA): TGTGCCAGCAGCCAAGACAGGAACAATCAGCCCCAGCATTTT. This chain links TRBV7-2 with TRBJ1-5; perhaps TRBD1 as D (6 bases). V was cut by 5 bases and J by 3 bases, with 11 bases left in between. This CDR3 has 14 amino acids. The germline V gene has CDR1 SGHTA and CDR2 FQGNSA. The complete variable domain, with remaining parts taken from reference TRBV7-2 and TRBJ1-5, reads GAGVSQSPSNKVTEKGKDVELRCDPISGHTALYWYRQSLGQGLEFLIYFQGNSAPDKSGLPSDRFSAERTGGSVSTLTIQRTQQEDSAVYLCASSQDRNNQPQHFGDGTRLSIL.

This clonotype was seen more than once but under ten times. The genes are TRBV28 and TRBJ2-2; TRBD2 might be the D (5 bases). This CDR3 comprises 14 residues. From germline, CDR1 is MDHEN and CDR2 SYDVKM. V was shortened by 2 bases and J by 6 bases, with 10 bases between the two germline ends. This CDR3 reads CASSLTRISGELFF. CDR3 nucleotide sequence: TGTGCCAGCAGTTTAACTAGGATCTCCGGGGAGCTGTTTTTT.

This clonotype was observed many times. V gene TRBV7-2 combines with J gene TRBJ2-1; D unclear. Germline-derived CDR1 and CDR2 are SGHTA and FQGNSA. The CDR3 sequence is 12 residues long. The V end lost 5 bases, the J end lost 6 bases, and 8 bases lay between the germline ends. CDR3 sequence: CASSPDFNEQFF. The CDR3 DNA sequence: TGTGCCAGCAGCCCCGACTTCAATGAGCAGTTCTTC.

This clonotype was counted ten times or more. The J gene is TRBJ1-2, the V gene TRBV6-1; 7 nucleotides line up with TRBD1. The V gene's germline CDR1 is MNHNS and CDR2 SASEGT. Germline trimming cut 6 bases from V and 5 bases from J; bases unmatched to any gene: 18. This CDR3 contains 17 residues. CDR3 bases: TGTGCCAGCAGGAAAGGGGGGTCCGGACAGGACGTATATGGCTACACCTTC. Protein product: CASRKGGSGQDVYGYTF.

The chain combines TRBV25-1 with TRBJ2-1, with 9 bases that match TRBD2. The CDR3 has 17 amino acids. The ends lost 4 bases at V and 2 bases at J; junction bases unmatched: 9. Germline CDR1 reads MGHDK; CDR2 reads SYGVNS. CDR3 DNA: TGTGCCAGCAGTGTTCCGAGGGCGGGGGGGCCCTACAATGAGCAGTTCTTC. It specifies CASSVPRAGGPYNEQFF.

This clonotype was found a few times. The chain combines TRBV5-6 with TRBJ1-4; D unclear. CDR1 and CDR2 from the germline V gene are SGHDT and YYEEEE. This CDR3 is built from 17 residues. Trimming pared 3 bases from V and 2 bases from J, leaving 17 bases between. The CDR3: CASSYEFGSGTNEKLFF. CDR3 DNA: TGTGCCAGCAGCTACGAATTTGGGTCCGGGACTAATGAAAAACTGTTTTTT.

This clonotype has a count of ten or more. This chain links TRBV7-2 with TRBJ2-3; no clear D gene. The CDR3 length is 15 residues. Germline V CDR1 and CDR2: SGHTA, FQGNSA. Trimming took off 5 bases at V and 1 base at J, with 13 bases between the two ends. The CDR3, as DNA: TGTGCCAGCAGCAAACCTGGACCCGGCACAGATACGCAGTATTTT. Amino acids: CASSKPGPGTDTQYF.

This rearrangement joins TRBV6-2 or TRBV6-3 to TRBJ2-3; possibly TRBD2 for D (7 bases). The V and J ends lost 6 bases and 6 bases respectively, with 13 bases between them. This CDR3 comprises 13 residues. Germline CDR1 and CDR2: MNHEY and SVGEGT. This chain's CDR3 is CASSLRGRDTQYF. CDR3 DNA: TGTGCCAGCAGCCTGCGGGGGCGCGATACGCAGTATTTT.

This clonotype was recorded many times. This chain's CDR3 is CASSSSTRDTQYF. CDR3 nucleotide sequence: TGTGCCAGCAGTTCCTCGACTAGGGATACGCAGTATTTT. The chain couples TRBV27 to TRBJ2-3; tentatively, D is TRBD2 (6 bases). The CDR3 is 13 residues long. V was clipped by 4 bases and J by 6 bases, with 11 bases between them. From germline, CDR1 is MNHEY and CDR2 SMNVEV (reference sequence).

This clonotype was seen only once. A much larger clone differs by one base, so this may be a read error. The J gene is TRBJ2-6, the V gene TRBV19; 11 nucleotides line up with TRBD1. Germline V gene data show CDR1 as LNHDA and CDR2 as SQIVND (reference sequence). Germline trimming cut 5 bases from V and 3 bases from J; bases unmatched to any gene: 6. The CDR3 spans 17 residues. The CDR3 bases are TGTGCCAGTAGTCCCCGGACAGGGGGCTGTGGGGCCAACGTCCTGACTTTC. It specifies CASSPRTGGCGANVLTF.

This clonotype appeared many times. V gene TRBV7-7 combines with J gene TRBJ2-5; D unclear. Trimming cost V 1 base and J 5 bases, with 17 bases left between them. Germline V gives CDR1 SSHAT, CDR2 FNYEAQ (reference sequence). The length of the CDR3 is 16 residues. The CDR3, as DNA: TGTGCCAGCAGCTTAGGGCGACGGCCTCAAGGGGAGACCCAGTACTTC. Amino acid sequence: CASSLGRRPQGETQYF.

V usage is TRBV6-6 and J usage is TRBJ1-6; no firm D call. Trimming removed 2 bases from V and 4 bases from J, with 6 bases in between. Looked up from germline, CDR1 is MNHNY and CDR2 is SVGAGI (reference sequence). This CDR3 comprises 14 residues. CDR3 sequence reads: CASSYGEYNSPLHF. The CDR3 DNA follows: TGTGCCAGCAGTTACGGGGAATATAATTCACCCCTCCACTTT.

This clonotype showed up just a few times. The rearrangement joins TRBV20-1 to TRBJ2-1, with TRBD1 as a possible D gene (6 bases). Germline V lookup: CDR1 DFQATT, CDR2 SNEGSKA (reference sequence). The CDR3 runs 14 residues. V dropped 3 bases and J dropped 7 bases, with 16 bases sitting between them. The CDR3 loop is CSARTGRIVNEQFF. CDR3 DNA: TGCAGTGCTAGGACAGGTAGAATCGTTAATGAGCAGTTCTTC.

Points on this clonotype: The junction does not match germline at one end; this may be a read error. The rearrangement links TRBV12-3 or TRBV12-4 to TRBJ2-3; D is possibly TRBD1 (6 bases). This CDR3 comprises 13 residues. CDR3 bases: TGTGCCAGCAGTTTTGGGGGCCCAGAGACCAAGTATTTC. Its protein is CASSFGGPETKYF.

This clonotype appeared many times. The V gene is TRBV28, the J gene TRBJ1-4; tentative D call: TRBD1 (5 bases). Germline loops: CDR1 MDHEN, CDR2 SYDVKM. This CDR3 is built from 15 residues. The germline V and J ends were trimmed by 7 bases and 7 bases, with 19 bases remaining between them. For the CDR3, the DNA is TGTGCCAGCACCTCGCCGGGGGGTTTGGGTGAAAAACTGTTTTTT. Protein product: CASTSPGGLGEKLFF.

This clonotype came up many times. This rearrangement joins TRBV18 to TRBJ1-1; no definite D call. CDR3 length equals 16 residues. Trimming stripped 0 bases from V and 0 bases from J, with 11 bases between. Germline-derived CDR1 and CDR2 are KGHSH and LQKENI. CDR3 DNA: TGTGCCAGCTCACCACCGCTCCAGAGAATGAACACTGAAGCTTTCTTT. Translation: CASSPPLQRMNTEAFF.

At least ten counts were recorded for this clonotype. This sequence joins TRBV7-2 and TRBJ2-4; tentatively, D is TRBD1 (6 bases). In germline, CDR1 is SGHTA, CDR2 FQGNSA. Trimming removed 5 bases from V and 3 bases from J, with 14 bases in between. This CDR3 spans 15 amino acids. The chain's CDR3 is CASSKTGIGKNIQYF. CDR3 nucleotide sequence: TGTGCCAGCAGCAAGACAGGAATTGGCAAAAACATTCAGTACTTC.

This clonotype was detected many times. The chain is built from TRBV3-1 and TRBJ2-6; 7 bases are a match to TRBD1. The length of the CDR3 is 17 residues. Germline loops: CDR1 LGHDT, CDR2 YNNKEL (reference sequence). Germline trimming cut 2 bases from V and 0 bases from J; bases unmatched to any gene: 4. This chain's CDR3 is CASSQNPGGSGANVLTF. CDR3 bases: TGTGCCAGCAGCCAAAATCCAGGGGGCTCTGGGGCCAACGTCCTGACTTTC.

This clonotype was found many times. The V call is TRBV5-1, the J call TRBJ2-2, with D unclear. V shed 1 base and J shed 5 bases, with 6 bases lying between them. The CDR3 contains 13 residues. CDR1 SGHRS and CDR2 YFSETQ come from the germline V gene. CDR3 sequence (DNA): TGCGCCAGCAGCTTGAAGGGAACCGGGGAGCTGTTTTTT. Its protein product is CASSLKGTGELFF.

There are many counts of this clonotype. The J gene is TRBJ1-5, the V gene TRBV7-8; D ambiguous. Germline V gives CDR1 SGHVS, CDR2 FQNEAQ. The germline V and J ends were trimmed by 2 bases and 0 bases, with 2 bases remaining between them. CDR3 size: 13 residues. Here the CDR3 reads CASSLFSNQPQHF. CDR3 coding DNA: TGTGCCAGCAGCTTATTTAGCAATCAGCCCCAGCATTTT. The entire variable domain, with the rest obtained from reference TRBV7-8 and TRBJ1-5, is as follows: GAGVSQSPRYKVAKRGQDVALRCDPISGHVSLFWYQQALGQGPEFLTYFQNEAQLDKSGLPSDRFFAERPEGSVSTLKIQRTQQEDSAVYLCASSLFSNQPQHFGDGTRLSIL.

This clonotype was observed a few times. This rearrangement joins TRBV18 to TRBJ1-5; D remains ambiguous. CDR3 size: 13 residues. Between the trimmed V and J ends, which lost 3 bases and 3 bases, there was a span of 6 bases. Germline V CDR1 and CDR2: KGHSH, LQKENI. The CDR3 is CASSPGFNQPQHF. The CDR3 nucleotides read TGTGCCAGCTCACCGGGTTTCAATCAGCCCCAGCATTTT.